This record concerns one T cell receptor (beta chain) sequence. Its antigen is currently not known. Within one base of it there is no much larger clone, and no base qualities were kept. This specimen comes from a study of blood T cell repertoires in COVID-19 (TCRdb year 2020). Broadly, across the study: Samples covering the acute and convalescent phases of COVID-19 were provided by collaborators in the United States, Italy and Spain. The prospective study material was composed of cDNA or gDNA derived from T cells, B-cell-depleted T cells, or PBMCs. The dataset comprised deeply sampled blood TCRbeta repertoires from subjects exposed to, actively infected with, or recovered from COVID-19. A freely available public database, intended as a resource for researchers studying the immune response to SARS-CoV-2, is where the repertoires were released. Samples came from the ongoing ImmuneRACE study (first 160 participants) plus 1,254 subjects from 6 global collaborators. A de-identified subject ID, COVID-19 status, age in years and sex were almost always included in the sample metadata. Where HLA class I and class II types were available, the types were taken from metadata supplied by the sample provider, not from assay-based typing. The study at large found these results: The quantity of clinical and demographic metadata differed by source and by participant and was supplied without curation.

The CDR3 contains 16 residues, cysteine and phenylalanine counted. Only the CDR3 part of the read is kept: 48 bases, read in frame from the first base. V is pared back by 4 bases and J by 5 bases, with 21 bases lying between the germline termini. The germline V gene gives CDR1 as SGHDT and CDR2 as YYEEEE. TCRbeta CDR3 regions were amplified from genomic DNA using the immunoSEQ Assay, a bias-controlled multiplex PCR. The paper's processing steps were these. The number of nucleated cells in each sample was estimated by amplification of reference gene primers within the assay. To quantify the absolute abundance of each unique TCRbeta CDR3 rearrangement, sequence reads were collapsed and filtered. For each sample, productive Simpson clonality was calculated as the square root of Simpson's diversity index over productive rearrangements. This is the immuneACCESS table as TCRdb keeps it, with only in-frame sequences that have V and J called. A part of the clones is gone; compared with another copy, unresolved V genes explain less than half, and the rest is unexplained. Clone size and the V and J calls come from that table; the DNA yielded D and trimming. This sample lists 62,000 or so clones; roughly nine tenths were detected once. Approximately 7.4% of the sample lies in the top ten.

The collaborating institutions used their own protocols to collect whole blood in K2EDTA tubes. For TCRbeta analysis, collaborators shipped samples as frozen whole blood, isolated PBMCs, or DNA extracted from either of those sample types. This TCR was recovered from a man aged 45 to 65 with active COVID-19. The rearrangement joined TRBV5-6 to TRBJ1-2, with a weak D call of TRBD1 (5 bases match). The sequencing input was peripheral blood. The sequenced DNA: TGTGCCAGCAGCGACTCCGACAGTGTCTGGCTGTATGGCTACACCTTC. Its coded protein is CASSDSDSVWLYGYTF.